The 30 T cell receptor beta chains listed next were all sequenced from one sample in a study of blood T cell repertoires in COVID-19 (TCRdb year 2020). Receptor libraries were prepared by the immunoSEQ multiplex PCR assay. Here the immuneACCESS table is served through TCRdb, limited to in-frame sequences with V and J called. Missing clones are a known gap in these copies; in checked studies unresolved V genes cover under half, and the rest lacks a known reason. This sample gives tens of thousands of clones in total; approximately 83% of them show up just once. The ten largest make up over 40% of the sample. The sample comprised peripheral blood. Receptors were obtained from a man older than 75 with acute or convalescent COVID-19.

The V and J genes are TRBV7-3 and TRBJ1-5, with D possibly TRBD1 on 6 matching bases. The CDR3 runs 15 residues. Trimming left V 5 bases short and J 4 bases short, with 15 bases between. Looked up from germline, CDR1 is SGHTA and CDR2 is FQGTGA. CDR3 region: CASSTLGTQNQPQHF. In nucleotides, the CDR3 is TGTGCCAGCAGCACCCTCGGGACACAGAATCAGCCCCAGCATTTT. The full variable domain, rest sourced from reference TRBV7-3 and TRBJ1-5, is GAGVSQTPSNKVTEKGKYVELRCDPISGHTALYWYRQSLGQGPEFLIYFQGTGAADDSGLPNDRFFAVRPEGSVSTLKIQRTERGDSAVYLCASSTLGTQNQPQHFGDGTRLSIL.

The chain combines TRBV2 with TRBJ2-7; possibly TRBD1 for D (6 bases). V was trimmed by 4 bases and J by 4 bases, leaving 8 bases between them. This CDR3 region has 12 residues. The germline V gene has CDR1 SNHLY and CDR2 FYNNEI. CDR3 sequence: CASSGTGYEQYF. The CDR3 coding sequence is TGTGCCAGCAGTGGAACAGGGTACGAGCAGTACTTC.

This clone has only one observation. This chain links TRBV5-6 with TRBJ1-4; 8 bases are a match to TRBD1. CDR1 is SGHDT, CDR2 YYEEEE, per germline. The CDR3 has 16 amino acids. V lost 3 bases to trimming and J lost 5 bases; unmatched junction nucleotides: 9. The CDR3, as DNA: TGTGCCAGCAGCTGGTACAGGGGGATCACGAATGAAAAACTGTTTTTT. Translating gives CASSWYRGITNEKLFF.

This clone has only one observation. The rearrangement links TRBV10-3 to TRBJ2-6; D is possibly TRBD2 (5 bases). Between the trimmed V and J ends, which lost 7 bases and 4 bases, there was a span of 11 bases. Germline lookup yields CDR1 ENHRY and CDR2 SYGVKD. The CDR3 is 14 residues long. The CDR3 coding sequence is TGTGCCATCACCGGGGTGGCGGGGGCCAACGTCCTGACTTTC. Its translation: CAITGVAGANVLTF.

The chain employs TRBV10-1 and TRBJ2-5, with D perhaps matching TRBD1 (5 bases). Looked up from germline, CDR1 is WNHNN and CDR2 is SYGVQD (reference sequence). V lost 2 bases, J lost 7 bases, and 11 bases lay in between. There are 13 residues in the CDR3. Here the CDR3 reads CASSEPGPGTQYF. The CDR3 coding sequence is TGCGCCAGCAGTGAGCCAGGGCCCGGGACCCAGTACTTC.

J is TRBJ2-7 and V is TRBV19; maybe TRBD1 (5 bases). CDR1 is LNHDA and CDR2 is SQIVND in the germline V gene (reference sequence). The CDR3 sequence is 13 residues long. V was cut by 0 bases and J by 7 bases, with 10 bases left in between. CDR3 DNA sequence: TGTGCCAGTAGTATAGAGGGCAGGGTGGAGCAGTACTTC. It is translated as CASSIEGRVEQYF.

The V gene is TRBV2, the J gene TRBJ2-7, with TRBD2 identical over 15 bases. Germline lookup yields CDR1 SNHLY and CDR2 FYNNEI. J lost 5 bases, V lost 4 bases, and 21 bases had no gene match. The CDR3 has 21 amino acids. The chain's CDR3 is CASSGQVPTGTSGRFGHEQYF. The CDR3 DNA reads as TGTGCCAGCAGTGGACAGGTACCGACCGGGACTAGCGGGAGGTTCGGGCACGAGCAGTACTTC.

The rearrangement uses TRBV7-9 and TRBJ2-3; TRBD1 might be the D (6 bases). The CDR3 runs 18 residues. CDR1 SEHNR and CDR2 FQNEAQ come from the germline V gene (reference sequence). The V end was cut by 5 bases, the J end by 2 bases, with 23 bases between. The CDR3 is CASSHKRTAAYITDTQYF. The CDR3 region has the DNA TGTGCCAGCAGCCACAAGAGGACAGCAGCCTATATCACAGATACGCAGTATTTT.

The V and J genes are TRBV4-3 and TRBJ2-7; TRBD1 agrees at 12 bases. V shed 5 bases, J shed 7 bases, and the junction held 9 bases outside the gene matches. The CDR3 covers 15 residues. CDR1 is LGHNA and CDR2 is YSLEER in the germline V gene. CDR3 in DNA: TGCGCCAGCAGCTACCAGGGACAGGGGGCGGGGGAGCAGTACTTC. Translation gives CASSYQGQGAGEQYF.

This clone was recorded once. The rearrangement uses TRBV11-2 and TRBJ2-5; D not resolved. CDR3 length: 12 residues. Trimming cost V 3 bases and J 3 bases, with 5 bases left between them. Germline CDR1 is SGHAT and CDR2 is FQNNGV. The CDR3 is CASSFAEETQYF. Written as DNA, the CDR3 is TGTGCCAGCAGCTTCGCAGAAGAGACCCAGTACTTC.

The CDR3 loop is CATSSGTSKQYF. Here the CDR3 DNA reads TGCGCCACCTCTAGCGGGACAAGCAAGCAGTACTTC. The chain has TRBV10-2 and TRBJ2-7, with 9 bases that match TRBD2. Germline V gene lookup returns CDR1 WSHSY and CDR2 SAAADI. The length of the CDR3 is 12 residues. After removal of 10 bases from V and 8 bases from J, the junction contained 9 bases not matched to a gene.

The chain employs TRBV2 and TRBJ1-2; 7 nucleotides match TRBD1. The CDR3 sequence is 15 residues long. Germline CDR1 and CDR2: SNHLY and FYNNEI. The J segment lost 4 bases and the V segment lost 2 bases, leaving 7 bases of the junction unmatched. CDR3 residues: CASSERGQSTYGYTF. Written as DNA, the CDR3 is TGTGCCAGCAGTGAAAGGGGACAGTCTACCTATGGCTACACCTTC.

The chain couples TRBV5-1 to TRBJ2-3; possible D gene TRBD2, 6 bases. V dropped 5 bases and J dropped 4 bases, with 14 bases sitting between them. Per germline, CDR1 SGHRS and CDR2 YFSETQ. The CDR3 contains 14 residues. The CDR3 loop is CASSLAEMADTQYF. The CDR3 DNA is TGCGCCAGCAGTTTAGCGGAGATGGCAGATACGCAGTATTTT.

The rearrangement joins TRBV7-8 to TRBJ1-4; D gene unclear. The CDR3 sequence is 16 residues long. The V gene lost 1 base and the J gene lost 8 bases, with 17 bases spanning the gap. Germline V gene sequence: CDR1 SGHVS, CDR2 FQNEAQ. The CDR3 loop is CASSLGGGSRNEKLFF. The DNA of the CDR3 is TGTGCCAGCAGCTTAGGCGGAGGGTCTCGGAACGAAAAACTGTTTTTT.

The chain has TRBV28 and TRBJ1-1, with 7 nucleotides matching TRBD1. The CDR3 runs 16 residues. V gave up 2 bases and J gave up 5 bases; unmatched junction bases: 11. The germline CDR1 and CDR2 sequences are MDHEN and SYDVKM. CDR3 loop: CASSLAETGLWTEAFF. CDR3 nucleotides: TGTGCCAGCAGTTTAGCCGAGACAGGGTTGTGGACTGAAGCTTTCTTT.

The V and J genes are TRBV19 and TRBJ2-1; 10 bases fit TRBD2. This CDR3 is built from 16 residues. Germline CDR1 is LNHDA and CDR2 is SQIVND (reference sequence). The J segment lost 4 bases and the V segment lost 9 bases, leaving 12 bases of the junction unmatched. The CDR3: CASRQRTSGEYNEQFF. In nucleotides, the CDR3 is TGTGCCAGCCGACAAAGGACTAGCGGAGAATACAATGAGCAGTTCTTC.

The chain combines TRBV11-1 with TRBJ1-1, with 7 nucleotides matching TRBD1. V lost 4 bases, J lost 3 bases, and 11 bases stayed unmatched. Germline CDR1 is SGHAT and CDR2 is FQDESV (reference sequence). CDR3 length equals 16 residues. The CDR3 nucleotides are TGTGCCAGCAGCTCCTGGACAGGCGGTGGGGACACTGAAGCTTTCTTT. It specifies CASSSWTGGGDTEAFF.

This clone was observed once. The rearrangement links TRBV7-9 to TRBJ2-2, with 11 bases aligning to TRBD1. The V and J ends lost 5 bases and 6 bases, in that order; junction bases with no gene match: 5. This CDR3 comprises 15 residues. Looked up from germline, CDR1 is SEHNR and CDR2 is FQNEAQ (reference sequence). CDR3 protein: CASSQGQGVAGELFF. The CDR3 DNA is TGTGCCAGCAGCCAGGGACAGGGGGTCGCCGGGGAGCTGTTTTTT. Variable domain in full (rest from reference TRBV7-9 and TRBJ2-2): DTGVSQNPRHKITKRGQNVTFRCDPISEHNRLYWYRQTLGQGPEFLTYFQNEAQLEKSRLLSDRFSAERPKGSFSTLEIQRTEQGDSAMYLCASSQGQGVAGELFFGEGSRLTVL.

The rearrangement uses TRBV7-2 and TRBJ1-3; a weak D match, TRBD1 (5 bases). The V end lost 5 bases, the J end lost 3 bases, and 14 bases lay between the germline ends. Per germline, CDR1 SGHTA and CDR2 FQGNSA. This CDR3 spans 15 amino acids. DNA for the CDR3: TGTGCCAGCAGCGTGGAGGGGAGGGTTGGAAACACCATATATTTT. Protein product: CASSVEGRVGNTIYF.

In its sample, this clone was seen a few times. The chain carries TRBV11-1 and TRBJ1-1; 7 nucleotides match TRBD1. V shed 2 bases and J 0 bases; nucleotides not matched to a gene: 3. This CDR3 comprises 15 residues. The germline gives CDR1 SGHAT, CDR2 FQDESV (reference sequence). Here the CDR3 reads CASSLMGQLNTEAFF. The DNA of the CDR3 is TGTGCCAGCAGCTTAATGGGACAGCTGAACACTGAAGCTTTCTTT. The full variable domain, completed using reference TRBV11-1 and TRBJ1-1, is EAEVAQSPRYKITEKSQAVAFWCDPISGHATLYWYRQILGQGPELLVQFQDESVVDDSQLPKDRFSAERLKGVDSTLKIQPAELGDSAMYLCASSLMGQLNTEAFFGQGTRLTVV.

The chain is built from TRBV28 and TRBJ2-1, with 15 bases fitting TRBD2. Looked up from germline, CDR1 is MDHEN and CDR2 is SYDVKM. This CDR3 region has 18 residues. V gave up 4 bases and J gave up 1 base; unmatched junction bases: 5. The CDR3 sequence is CASSSWTSGGASYNEQFF. In nucleotides, the CDR3 is TGTGCCAGCAGTTCCTGGACTAGCGGGGGGGCGTCCTACAATGAGCAGTTCTTC.

The chain carries TRBV10-3 and TRBJ1-5, with TRBD1 identical over 8 bases. The CDR3 is 15 amino acids. J was trimmed by 2 bases and V by 2 bases; bases with no gene match: 2. Looked up from germline, CDR1 is ENHRY and CDR2 is SYGVKD. The CDR3 loop reads CAISEQQGGNQPQHF. CDR3 bases: TGTGCCATCAGTGAGCAACAGGGGGGCAATCAGCCCCAGCATTTT.

The chain couples TRBV5-6 to TRBJ2-1, with TRBD2 matching over 9 bases. CDR1 and CDR2 from the germline V gene are SGHDT and YYEEEE. The CDR3 is 14 residues long. The V and J ends lost 2 bases and 12 bases, in that order; junction bases with no gene match: 9. The CDR3 DNA follows: TGTGCCAGCAGCTTCGGCGGGGGGGGCCCGCGGCAGTTCTTC. Its protein is CASSFGGGGPRQFF.

The rearrangement joins TRBV6-5 to TRBJ1-1; D may be TRBD1 (5 bases). Germline V gives CDR1 MNHEY, CDR2 SVGAGI. The V gene lost 0 bases and the J gene lost 6 bases, with 14 bases spanning the gap. This CDR3 is built from 15 residues. The CDR3 region is CASSYSQGMLAEAFF. The CDR3 DNA is TGTGCCAGCAGTTACTCCCAGGGCATGTTGGCTGAAGCTTTCTTT.

This clone was seen a single time. The chain is built from TRBV6-5 and TRBJ1-2, with D tentatively TRBD1 (6 bases). This CDR3 has 12 residues. Germline values: CDR1 MNHEY, CDR2 SVGAGI. Trimming cost V 5 bases and J 5 bases, with 9 bases left between them. CDR3: CASSKQGYGYTF. The DNA for the CDR3 is TGTGCCAGCAGTAAACAGGGTTATGGCTACACCTTC.

The J gene is TRBJ1-2, the V gene TRBV11-2; 11 bases map to TRBD1. The CDR3 consists of 13 residues. V trimming: 5 bases; J trimming: 8 bases; junction bases outside the gene matches: 4. The germline gives CDR1 SGHAT, CDR2 FQNNGV. The CDR3, as DNA: TGTGCCAGCAGCCCGGACAGGGGGCAAGGCTACACCTTC. Residues: CASSPDRGQGYTF.

The chain recombines TRBV9 with TRBJ1-2, with D perhaps matching TRBD1 (5 bases). The germline V gene encodes CDR1 SGDLS and CDR2 YYNGEE. Between the trimmed V and J ends, which lost 4 bases and 8 bases, there was a span of 12 bases. This CDR3 has 12 residues. CDR3 region: CASSPSKGGYTF. CDR3 nucleotides: TGTGCCAGCAGCCCCTCCAAGGGGGGCTACACCTTC.

The table lists this clone with a few counts. The chain uses TRBV7-9 and TRBJ1-4, with D unresolved. With 4 bases removed from V and 4 bases from J, the gap between germline ends came to 4 bases. This CDR3 spans 12 amino acids. Germline-derived CDR1 and CDR2 are SEHNR and FQNEAQ (reference sequence). CDR3 region: CASSSGNEKLFF. In nucleotides, the CDR3 is TGTGCCAGCAGCTCCGGTAATGAAAAACTGTTTTTT.

CDR3 DNA sequence: TGTGCCAGCAGCTTAGGGTACGGACACACAGATACGCAGTATTTT. It translates to CASSLGYGHTDTQYF. This sequence joins TRBV11-3 and TRBJ2-3; a weak D match, TRBD1 (5 bases). This CDR3 region has 15 residues. V was trimmed by 1 base and J by 2 bases, leaving 10 bases between them. Germline V gene data show CDR1 as SGHNT and CDR2 as YENEEA.

The V call is TRBV18, the J call TRBJ1-4; D not certain. Germline lookup yields CDR1 KGHSH and CDR2 LQKENI. There are 13 residues in the CDR3. V lost 6 bases, J lost 8 bases, and 13 bases lay in between. The DNA for the CDR3 is TGTGCCAGCTCTCCTCGTGGGAGCGAAAAACTGTTTTTT. Protein product: CASSPRGSEKLFF.